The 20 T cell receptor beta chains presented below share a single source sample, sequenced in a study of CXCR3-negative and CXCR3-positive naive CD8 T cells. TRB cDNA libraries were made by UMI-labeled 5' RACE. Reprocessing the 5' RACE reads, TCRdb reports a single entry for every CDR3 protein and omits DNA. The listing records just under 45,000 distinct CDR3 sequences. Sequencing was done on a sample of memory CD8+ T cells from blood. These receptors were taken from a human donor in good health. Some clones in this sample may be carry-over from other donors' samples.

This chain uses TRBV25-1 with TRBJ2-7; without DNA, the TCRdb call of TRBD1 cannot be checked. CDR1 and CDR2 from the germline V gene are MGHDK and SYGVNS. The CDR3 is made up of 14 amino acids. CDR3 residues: CASSDGDRPYEQYF.

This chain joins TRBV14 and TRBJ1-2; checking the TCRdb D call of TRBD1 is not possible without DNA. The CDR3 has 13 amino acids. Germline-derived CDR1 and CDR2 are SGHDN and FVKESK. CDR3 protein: CASSHAGDYGYTF.

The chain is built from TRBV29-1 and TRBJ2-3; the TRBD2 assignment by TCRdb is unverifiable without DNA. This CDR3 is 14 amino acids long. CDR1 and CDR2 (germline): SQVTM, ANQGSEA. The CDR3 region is CSASGTFDTDTQYF.

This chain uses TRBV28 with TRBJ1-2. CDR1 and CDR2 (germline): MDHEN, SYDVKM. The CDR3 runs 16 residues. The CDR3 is CASSHRIMWWLYGYTF.

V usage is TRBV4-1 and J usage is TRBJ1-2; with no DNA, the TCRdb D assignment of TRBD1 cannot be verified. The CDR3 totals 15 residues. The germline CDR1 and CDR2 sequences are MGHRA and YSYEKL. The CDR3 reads CASSHPGTGNYGYTF.

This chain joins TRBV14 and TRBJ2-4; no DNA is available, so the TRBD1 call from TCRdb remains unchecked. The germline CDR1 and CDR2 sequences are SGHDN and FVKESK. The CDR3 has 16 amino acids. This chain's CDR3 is CASSHTRGYSKNIQYF.

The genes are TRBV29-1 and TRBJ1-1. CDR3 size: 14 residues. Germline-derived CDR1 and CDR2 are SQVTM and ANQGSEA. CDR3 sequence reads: CSVEDGPWPPEAFF.

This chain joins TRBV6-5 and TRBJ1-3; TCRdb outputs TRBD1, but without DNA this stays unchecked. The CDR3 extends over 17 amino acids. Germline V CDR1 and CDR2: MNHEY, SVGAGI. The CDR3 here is CASSTSIGDNSGNTIYF.

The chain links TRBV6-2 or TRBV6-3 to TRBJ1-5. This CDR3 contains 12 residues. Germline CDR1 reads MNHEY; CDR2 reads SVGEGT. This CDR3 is CASSQDSQPQHF.

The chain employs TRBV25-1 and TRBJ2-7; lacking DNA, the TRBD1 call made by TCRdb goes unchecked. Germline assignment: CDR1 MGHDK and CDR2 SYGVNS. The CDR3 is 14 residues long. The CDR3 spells CASSKGHSSYEQYF.

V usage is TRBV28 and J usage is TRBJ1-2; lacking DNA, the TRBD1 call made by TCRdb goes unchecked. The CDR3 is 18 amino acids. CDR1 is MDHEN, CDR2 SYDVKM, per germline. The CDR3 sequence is CASTSWGTGALSNYGYTF.

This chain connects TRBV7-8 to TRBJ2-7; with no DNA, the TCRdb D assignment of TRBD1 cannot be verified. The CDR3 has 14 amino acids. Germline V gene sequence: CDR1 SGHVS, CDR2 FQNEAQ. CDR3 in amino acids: CASTRGQGAQEQYF.

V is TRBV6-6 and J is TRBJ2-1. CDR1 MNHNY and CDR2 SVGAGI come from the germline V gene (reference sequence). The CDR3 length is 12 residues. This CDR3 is CASSLRYNEQFF.

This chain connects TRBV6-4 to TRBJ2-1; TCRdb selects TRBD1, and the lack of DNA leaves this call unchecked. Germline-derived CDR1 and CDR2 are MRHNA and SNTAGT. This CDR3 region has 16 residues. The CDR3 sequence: CASSDRGDSSYNEQFF.

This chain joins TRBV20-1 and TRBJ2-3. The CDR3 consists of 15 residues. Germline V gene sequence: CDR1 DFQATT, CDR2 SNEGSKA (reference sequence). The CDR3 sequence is CSARDLAAGPDTQYF.

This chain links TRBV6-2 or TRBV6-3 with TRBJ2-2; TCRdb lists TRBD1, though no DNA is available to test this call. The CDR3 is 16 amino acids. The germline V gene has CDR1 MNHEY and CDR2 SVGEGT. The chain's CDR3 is CASSYGRKRNTGELFF.

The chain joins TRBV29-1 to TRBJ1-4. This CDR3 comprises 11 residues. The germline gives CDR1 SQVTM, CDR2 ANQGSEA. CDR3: CSSLDDNRLFF.

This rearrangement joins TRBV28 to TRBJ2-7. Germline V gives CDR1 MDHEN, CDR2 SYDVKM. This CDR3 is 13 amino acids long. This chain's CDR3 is CASSPFNQYEQYF.

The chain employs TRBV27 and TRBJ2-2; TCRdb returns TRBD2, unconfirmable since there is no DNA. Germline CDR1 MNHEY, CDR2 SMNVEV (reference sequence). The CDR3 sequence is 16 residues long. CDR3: CASRPTSGVNTGELFF.

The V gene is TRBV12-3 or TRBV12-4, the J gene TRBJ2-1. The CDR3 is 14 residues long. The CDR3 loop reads CASSLAHSNNEQFF.